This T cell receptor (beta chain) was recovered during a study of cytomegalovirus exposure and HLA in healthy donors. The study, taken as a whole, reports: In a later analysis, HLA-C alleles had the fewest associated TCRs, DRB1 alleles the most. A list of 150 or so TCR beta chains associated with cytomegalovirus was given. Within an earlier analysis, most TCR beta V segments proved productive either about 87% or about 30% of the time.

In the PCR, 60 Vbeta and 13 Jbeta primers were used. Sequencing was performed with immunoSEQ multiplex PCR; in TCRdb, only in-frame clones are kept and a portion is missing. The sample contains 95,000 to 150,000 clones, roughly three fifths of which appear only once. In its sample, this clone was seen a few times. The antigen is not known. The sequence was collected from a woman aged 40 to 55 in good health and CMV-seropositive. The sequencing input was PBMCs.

The DNA of the CDR3 is TGTGCCAGCAGTTGCAGGACAGGGGAGTACGAGCAGTACTTC. It encodes CASSCRTGEYEQYF. V is TRBV6-8 and J is TRBJ2-7, with TRBD1 matching 9 bases. The CDR3 consists of 14 residues. Germline CDR1 reads MNHGY; CDR2 reads SAAAGT. The trim removed 4 bases at V and 4 bases at J, leaving 5 bases unmatched.